The next 21 T cell receptor beta chains were all read from a single sample in a study of tissue T cells after allogeneic stem cell transplantation. The repertoire was sequenced with immunoSEQ multiplex PCR; TCRdb's copy has only in-frame clones and lacks some. The profile shows about 4,000 clones, roughly 44% of them singletons. Time point specified: mouse harvest day 14 after allogeneic transplant. Tail vein injection delivered 10^7 T-cell-depleted bone marrow cells and 10^6 splenic CD5+ T cells. Sequencing used gut tissue. All receptors derive from a female BALB/c mouse given C57BL/6 T cells with graft-versus-host disease after an allogeneic hematopoietic cell transplant.

Details on this clone: Any gene name here is a mouse gene name. The read falls 1 residue short of the CDR3 end, and the missing part is taken from the germline J gene. This chain connects TRBV12-2 to TRBJ2-4, with 7 bases fitting TRBD2. The CDR3 contains 14 residues. J lost 4 bases, V lost 0 bases, and 3 bases had no gene match. Germline V gene data show CDR1 as SGHLS and CDR2 as HYDKME. The CDR3 protein is CASSLATGKNTLYF. The CDR3 bases that were read are TGTGCCAGCTCTCTCGCGACTGGGAAAAACACCTTGTAC.

Regarding this clone: Gene names follow the mouse nomenclature. With the read ending 1 residue before the CDR3 end, the germline J gene is used to fill in that end. This chain uses TRBV3 with TRBJ1-2; D is perhaps TRBD1 (5 bases). Trimming removed 3 bases at V and 0 bases at J, with 5 bases between. The CDR3 is made up of 13 amino acids. Germline V gene sequence: CDR1 SNHLY, CDR2 FYNGKV (reference sequence). The chain's CDR3 is CASSLTANSDYTF. Partial CDR3 DNA: TGTGCCAGCAGCTTGACAGCAAACTCCGACTACACC.

Of note for this clone: The gene symbols are mouse symbols. Read coverage stops 1 residue before the CDR3 terminus; the germline J gene supplies the remainder. J is TRBJ1-1 and V is TRBV26, with a weak D call TRBD1 (5 bases). V lost 2 bases and J 5 bases, leaving 12 bases between the germline ends. The CDR3 has 14 residues. In germline, CDR1 is KGHPV, CDR2 FQNQEV (reference sequence). CDR3 bases read: TGTGCCAGCAGTCTGCGAGGGGCGAGGACAGAAGTCTTC. The encoded protein is CASSLRGARTEVF. The entire CDR3 is CASSLRGARTEVFF. Full variable domain (outside the CDR3, taken from reference TRBV26 and TRBJ1-1): NSKVIQTPRYLVKGQGQKAKMRCIPEKGHPVVFWYQQNKNNEFKFLINFQNQEVLQQIDMTEKRFSAECPSNSPCSLEIQSSEAGDSALYLCASSLRGARTEVFFGKGTRLTVV.

Note on this clone: Gene names follow the mouse nomenclature. The CDR3 end lies 1 residue beyond the end of the read and is filled in from the germline J gene. V is TRBV31 and J is TRBJ2-7, with 7 nucleotides matching TRBD2. CDR1 is GKSSPN, CDR2 SITVG, per germline. CDR3 length: 13 amino acids. Trimming at V came to 1 base and at J to 0 bases, leaving 0 bases not matched to a gene. Here the CDR3 reads CAWSPGGSYEQYF. The sequenced part of the CDR3 DNA is TGTGCCTGGAGTCCTGGGGGCTCCTATGAACAGTAC.

Sample share makes this clone medium-sized. Genes here carry mouse names. Sequencing ends 1 residue short of the CDR3 end; the germline J gene provides the rest. The chain recombines TRBV26 with TRBJ1-2; 9 bases fit TRBD1. The junction had 1 base not matched to a gene; V was cut back by 5 bases and J by 3 bases. This CDR3 has 13 residues. CDR1 is KGHPV, CDR2 FQNQEV, per germline (reference sequence). This chain's CDR3 is CASSWDRDSDYTF. The CDR3 DNA, read in part, is TGTGCCAGCAGTTGGGACAGGGACTCCGACTACACC.

Regarding this clone: Gene names denote mouse genes. Sequencing ends 1 residue short of the CDR3 end; the germline J gene provides the rest. The J gene is TRBJ2-4, the V gene TRBV3; 7 nucleotides agree with TRBD1. V trimming: 6 bases; J trimming: 3 bases; junction bases outside the gene matches: 6. The germline CDR1 and CDR2 sequences are SNHLY and FYNGKV (reference sequence). This CDR3 is built from 14 residues. This CDR3 is CASSHRQGQNTLYF. Incomplete CDR3 DNA: TGTGCCAGCAGTCACCGACAGGGACAAAACACCTTGTAC.

A note on this clone: Gene names and germline refer to mouse. With the read ending 1 residue before the CDR3 end, the germline J gene is used to fill in that end. The rearrangement joins TRBV2 to TRBJ2-4; tentatively, D is TRBD1 (5 bases). Germline V CDR1 and CDR2: LGHNA, YSYQKL. V dropped 0 bases and J dropped 2 bases, with 9 bases sitting between them. The CDR3 runs to 15 residues. CDR3 in amino acids: CASSQEGQLQNTLYF. Partial CDR3 DNA: TGTGCCAGCAGCCAAGAAGGACAACTTCAAAACACCTTGTAC.

On this clone itself: The gene names given are mouse names. Read coverage stops 1 residue before the CDR3 terminus; the germline J gene supplies the remainder. The gene calls are TRBV3 and TRBJ2-2; D may be TRBD2 (6 bases). Germline V gene data show CDR1 as SNHLY and CDR2 as FYNGKV (reference sequence). The length of the CDR3 is 14 residues. The germline V and J ends were trimmed by 1 base and 3 bases, with 6 bases remaining between them. Partial CDR3 DNA: TGTGCCAGCAGCTTAGACTGGGACACCGGGCAGCTCTAC. It yields the protein CASSLDWDTGQLY. The CDR3 in full is CASSLDWDTGQLYF.

Only a few counts were recorded for this clone. Mouse names are used for the genes. The read comes to an end 1 residue before the CDR3 does, leaving the germline J gene to fill in the end. The V gene is TRBV23, the J gene TRBJ2-5. Germline values: CDR1 KGHTA, CDR2 FQNQQP. This CDR3 is built from 14 residues. CDR3 DNA (partial): TGCTCCAGCAGTCACCGGATTAACCAAGACACCCAGTAC. The encoded protein is CSSSHRINQDTQY. The full CDR3 is CSSSHRINQDTQYF.

Concerning this clone: Gene names denote mouse genes. Read coverage stops 1 residue before the CDR3 terminus; the germline J gene supplies the remainder. The chain carries TRBV12-2 and TRBJ2-3, with 9 bases identical to TRBD2. The CDR3 has 16 residues. The V gene's germline CDR1 is SGHLS and CDR2 HYDKME. J gave up 1 base and V 2 bases, and 6 bases lay outside the gene matches. The CDR3 region is CASSQDWGHGAETLYF. CDR3 DNA, as far as it was read: TGTGCCAGCTCTCAAGACTGGGGGCACGGTGCAGAAACGCTGTAT.

The count of this clone is one. Mouse gene names apply. The observed sequence ends 1 residue before the CDR3 terminus, with the missing tail filled in from the germline J gene. This rearrangement joins TRBV23 to TRBJ2-2; the table's D gene call, TRBD2, was not cross checked with the DNA. Germline V gives CDR1 KGHTA, CDR2 FQNQQP. The CDR3 covers 15 residues. The CDR3 loop reads CSSSPGLGDTGQLYF. Incomplete CDR3 DNA: TGCTCCAGCAGTCCGGGACTGGGGGACACCGGGCAGCTCTAC.

With respect to this clone: All gene names here are mouse names. The CDR3 is cut off 1 residue early in the read; its end comes from the germline J gene. This rearrangement joins TRBV13-2 to TRBJ2-1, with 9 bases aligning to TRBD1. J gave up 5 bases and V 0 bases, and 3 bases lay outside the gene matches. The CDR3 covers 15 residues. Germline values: CDR1 NNHNN, CDR2 SYGAGS (reference sequence). The CDR3 DNA, read in part, is TGTGCCAGCGGTGATGCGCGGGACAGGGATGCTGAGCAGTTC. Its translation is CASGDARDRDAEQF. The entire CDR3 is CASGDARDRDAEQFF.

As concerns this clone: The germline and genes are mouse ones. The CDR3 goes on 1 residue after the read ends, and that part is filled in from the germline J gene. The V gene is TRBV31, the J gene TRBJ2-3; the match to TRBD1 covers 8 bases. V gave up 3 bases and J gave up 0 bases; unmatched junction bases: 5. This CDR3 is built from 15 residues. Germline values: CDR1 GKSSPN, CDR2 SITVG. This CDR3 reads CAWRLGTGSAETLYF. The part of the CDR3 DNA that was read is TGTGCCTGGAGATTGGGGACAGGTAGTGCAGAAACGCTGTAT. Full variable domain (rest looked up from reference TRBV31 and TRBJ2-3): AQTIHQWPVAEIKAVGSPLSLGCTIKGKSSPNLYWYWQATGGTLQQLFYSITVGQVESVVQLNLSASRPKDDQFILSTEKLLLSHSGFYLCAWRLGTGSAETLYFGSGTRLTVL.

Of note for this clone: Mouse germline and gene names are used. The read finishes 1 residue shy of the CDR3 end, and the germline J gene is used to complete it. The V gene is TRBV19, the J gene TRBJ2-4, with 9 positions matching TRBD2. Trimming cost V 4 bases and J 0 bases; bases outside gene matches: 6. Germline-derived CDR1 and CDR2 are FNHDT and SITEND (reference sequence). The CDR3 consists of 16 residues. The sequenced CDR3 bases are TGTGCCAGCAGTCTTGGGGGGGCGACTAGTCAAAACACCTTGTAC. It yields the protein CASSLGGATSQNTLY. Given in full, the CDR3 is CASSLGGATSQNTLYF.

This clone was counted only a few times. Germline and genes: mouse. The read comes to an end 1 residue before the CDR3 does, leaving the germline J gene to fill in the end. The chain has TRBV15 and TRBJ2-7, with a possible D match to TRBD1 (6 bases). Germline CDR1 SGHND, CDR2 FRSKSL. The CDR3 sequence is 13 residues long. V lost 5 bases and J lost 6, with 14 bases in between. The DNA read from the CDR3 is TGTGCCAGCAGTCCTACAGGGTGGGGTGAACAGTAC. Its protein is CASSPTGWGEQY. The full CDR3 sequence reads CASSPTGWGEQYF.

Concerning this clone itself: The gene names given are mouse names. The sequenced fragment ends 1 residue before the CDR3 boundary, so the rest is inferred from the germline J gene. The chain carries TRBV26 and TRBJ2-1; TRBD2 aligns across 9 bases. CDR3 size: 15 residues. J was trimmed by 3 bases and V by 4 bases; bases with no gene match: 4. CDR1 and CDR2 (germline): KGHPV, FQNQEV (reference sequence). CDR3 protein: CASSPPGGGYAEQFF. CDR3 DNA (partial): TGTGCCAGCAGTCCCCCTGGGGGGGGCTATGCTGAGCAGTTC.

On this clone itself: The genes are named according to mouse. The read ends 1 residue shy of where the CDR3 ends; the end is completed using the germline J gene. The chain is built from TRBV5 and TRBJ1-6, with 9 bases identical to TRBD1. TRBJ1-6 is placed among ORFs of uncertain function. V gave up 1 base and J gave up 0 bases; unmatched junction bases: 4. Germline CDR1 and CDR2: LGHNA and YNLKQL (reference sequence). CDR3 length: 18 residues. CDR3: CASSQGTGENSYNSPLYF. Partial CDR3 DNA: TGTGCCAGCAGCCAAGGGACAGGGGAGAATTCCTATAATTCGCCCCTCTAC.

On this clone: Any gene name here is a mouse gene name. CDR3 sequence: CASSLSGTNSDYTF. CDR3 DNA, as far as it was read: TGTGCCAGCAGTCTGTCGGGGACAAACTCCGACTACACC. The rearrangement links TRBV26 to TRBJ1-2; D ambiguous. The read ends 1 residue before the CDR3 terminus; that terminus is restored from the germline J gene. Trimming shortened V by 0 bases and J by 0 bases, and 5 bases separated the two germline ends. The CDR3 consists of 14 residues. The germline CDR1 and CDR2 sequences are KGHPV and FQNQEV (reference sequence).

Comment on this clone: Gene names are mouse gene names. The missing CDR3 end, 1 residue past where the read stops, is filled in from the germline J gene. The chain combines TRBV13-3 with TRBJ1-3; D is unclear. Germline loops: CDR1 NNHDY, CDR2 SYVADS. V was clipped by 5 bases and J by 0 bases, with 9 bases between them. This CDR3 region has 14 residues. Partial CDR3 DNA: TGTGCCAGCAGGGGGTCCCATTCTGGAAATACGCTCTAT. This codes for CASRGSHSGNTLY. The CDR3 as a whole reads CASRGSHSGNTLYF.

Concerning this clone itself: Germline and genes here are mouse. The read ends 1 residue early relative to the CDR3; the germline J gene fills the gap. The chain has TRBV19 and TRBJ2-7, with D uncertain. The V end lost 4 bases, the J end lost 4 bases, and 9 bases lay between the germline ends. The CDR3 loop spans 12 amino acids. Germline CDR1 is FNHDT and CDR2 is SITEND (reference sequence). The CDR3 sequence: CASSVDKYEQYF. The part of the CDR3 DNA that was read is TGTGCCAGCAGTGTCGACAAATATGAACAGTAC.

Comments on this clone: The gene names here belong to mouse. The CDR3 is cut off 1 residue early in the read; its end comes from the germline J gene. The chain employs TRBV12-2 and TRBJ2-2, with 12 positions matching TRBD1. The CDR3 spans 16 residues. V lost 4 bases to trimming and J lost 4 bases; unmatched junction nucleotides: 6. Germline CDR1 and CDR2: SGHLS and HYDKME. The covered CDR3 bases are TGTGCCAGCTCCCGGGACAGGGGGCGGGTCACCGGGCAGCTCTAC. Translating gives CASSRDRGRVTGQLY. The full CDR3 protein reads CASSRDRGRVTGQLYF.